These 6 T cell receptor beta chains share one sample of origin, sequenced in a study of T cell repertoires in cytomegalovirus infection. Via MiXCR, TCRdb re-called the reads, giving one row per CDR3 protein. The profile covers approximately 490,000 distinct CDR3 sequences, with about 11% appearing a single time and roughly 10% taken by the ten largest. Sequenced input: PBMCs. These TCRs come from a human donor in good health (CMV status not recorded). Some clones in this sample may be carry-over from other donors' samples.

In its sample, this clonotype was seen a few times. V usage is TRBV9 and J usage is TRBJ2-5, with no clear D. Germline V gene sequence: CDR1 SGDLS, CDR2 YYNGEE. The CDR3 length is 13 residues. V lost 3 bases and J lost 4, with 10 bases in between. This CDR3 is CASSGENLETQYF. The CDR3 DNA reads TGTGCCAGCAGCGGAGAGAACCTAGAGACCCAGTACTTC.

The chain uses TRBV3-1 and TRBJ1-1, with D hard to call. There are 14 residues in the CDR3. Germline V gene data show CDR1 as LGHDT and CDR2 as YNNKEL (reference sequence). V was shortened by 0 bases and J by 4 bases, with 9 bases between the two germline ends. CDR3 in DNA: TGTGCCAGCAGCCAAGAGGGAGGCGGCACTGAAGCTTTCTTT. This translates into CASSQEGGGTEAFF.

The chain carries TRBV20-1 and TRBJ2-7, with 10 bases aligning to TRBD2. CDR3 length: 16 amino acids. Looked up from germline, CDR1 is DFQATT and CDR2 is SNEGSKA (reference sequence). V shed 2 bases, J shed 3 bases, and the junction held 10 bases outside the gene matches. The CDR3 here is CSARSQGTSANYEQYF. The DNA for the CDR3 is TGCAGTGCTAGATCCCAGGGGACTAGCGCAAACTACGAGCAGTACTTC.

This clonotype showed up just a few times. This chain joins TRBV10-3 and TRBJ2-1, with a tentative D call TRBD2 (6 bases). The CDR3 runs 14 residues. Germline V gives CDR1 ENHRY, CDR2 SYGVKD. V lost 7 bases to trimming and J lost 9 bases, with 19 bases between them. This CDR3 reads CAITFGTPEGEQFF. CDR3 bases: TGTGCCATCACCTTCGGGACTCCTGAGGGTGAGCAGTTCTTC.

This clonotype was recorded a few times. J is TRBJ2-1 and V is TRBV5-6, with 9 nucleotides matching TRBD2. Germline CDR1 is SGHDT and CDR2 is YYEEEE. J lost 1 base, V lost 4 bases, and 3 bases had no gene match. CDR3 length: 15 residues. The DNA of the CDR3 is TGTGCCAGCAGCCCTGGACTAGCGTCCTACAATGAGCAGTTCTTC. It specifies CASSPGLASYNEQFF. Full variable domain (missing parts from reference TRBV5-6 and TRBJ2-1): DAGVTQSPTHLIKTRGQQVTLRCSPKSGHDTVSWYQQALGQGPQFIFQYYEEEERQRGNFPDRFSGHQFPNYSSELNVNALLLGDSALYLCASSPGLASYNEQFFGPGTRLTVL.

As concerns this clonotype: A much larger clone sits a single nucleotide away, making a read error possible. This sequence joins TRBV28 and TRBJ2-7; TRBD2 is a possible D gene (6 bases). The length of the CDR3 is 14 residues. Germline V CDR1 and CDR2: MDHEN, SYDVKM. Trimming removed 2 bases from V and 3 bases from J, with 11 bases in between. CDR3 DNA sequence: TGTGCCAGCAGTTTAATGGGAGGAAACTACGAGCAGTACTTC. Its translation is CASSLMGGNYEQYF.